Presented here are 13 T cell receptor beta chains from one specimen sequenced in a study of a mutant IDH1 vaccine in newly diagnosed glioma. Their antigens remain unidentified. This table comes from immunoSEQ multiplex PCR, and its TCRdb copy is limited to in-frame clones, with some not included. The data contain approximately 60,000 clones, 80% to 90% of them singletons. Time point given: week 35, safety follow-up. Topical imiquimod accompanied each vaccine dose, which consisted of 300 ug of mutant IDH1 20-mer peptide. The source was PBMCs, collected from a glioma patient whose treatment included an IDH1 peptide vaccine. These TCRs come from a man between 35 and 55 years old with glioma.

V usage is TRBV7-6 and J usage is TRBJ2-3; maybe TRBD2 (5 bases). V lost 2 bases and J lost 6, with 12 bases in between. Germline-derived CDR1 and CDR2 are SGHVS and FNYEAQ. This CDR3 spans 14 amino acids. As DNA, the CDR3 is TGTGCCAGCAGCTTATTCGGGGAACAGGATACGCAGTATTTT. This encodes CASSLFGEQDTQYF.

The V gene is TRBV7-2, the J gene TRBJ1-1, with D possibly TRBD1 on 6 matching bases. The CDR3 totals 14 residues. V shed 10 bases and J shed 5 bases, with 20 bases lying between them. The germline V gene has CDR1 SGHTA and CDR2 FQGNSA. The chain's CDR3 is CATSERSRGTEAFF. The DNA for the CDR3 is TGTGCCACCTCCGAACGGTCCAGGGGAACTGAAGCTTTCTTT.

This clone was observed once. The chain recombines TRBV5-1 with TRBJ1-1; 11 nucleotides align to TRBD1. Germline V gene lookup returns CDR1 SGHRS and CDR2 YFSETQ. This CDR3 is built from 15 residues. J was trimmed by 4 bases and V by 4 bases; bases with no gene match: 6. CDR3 region: CASSTGQGGGTEAFF. The CDR3 DNA reads TGCGCCAGCAGCACGGGACAGGGGGGCGGCACTGAAGCTTTCTTT.

This clone was observed a single time. J is TRBJ2-7 and V is TRBV19, with TRBD2 identical over 13 bases. Trimming at V came to 7 bases and at J to 2 bases, leaving 5 bases not matched to a gene. Per germline, CDR1 LNHDA and CDR2 SQIVND (reference sequence). The CDR3 is 15 amino acids. This CDR3 is CASTSGTSGTYEQYF. In nucleotides, the CDR3 is TGTGCCAGTACCAGCGGGACTAGCGGGACCTACGAGCAGTACTTC.

The chain joins TRBV25-1 to TRBJ1-5, with D uncertain. The CDR3 loop spans 16 amino acids. Germline CDR1 MGHDK, CDR2 SYGVNS. The germline V and J ends were trimmed by 1 base and 0 bases, with 10 bases remaining between them. Here the CDR3 DNA reads TGTGCCAGCAGTGAATCGAACGGGAATAGCAATCAGCCCCAGCATTTT. Translating gives CASSESNGNSNQPQHF. Variable domain in full (rest from reference TRBV25-1 and TRBJ1-5): EADIYQTPRYLVIGTGKKITLECSQTMGHDKMYWYQQDPGMELHLIHYSYGVNSTEKGDLSSESTVSRIRTEHFPLTLESARPSHTSQYLCASSESNGNSNQPQHFGDGTRLSIL.

CDR3 DNA sequence: TGTGCCAGCAGCCTCGCCTCTCCGAGCACCGGGGAGCTGTTTTTT. It is translated as CASSLASPSTGELFF. V usage is TRBV7-8 and J usage is TRBJ2-2, with D unclear. The V and J ends lost 5 bases and 4 bases respectively, with 14 bases between them. Germline loops: CDR1 SGHVS, CDR2 FQNEAQ. CDR3 length: 15 amino acids.

This chain joins TRBV27 and TRBJ2-3; weak D call: TRBD2 (6 bases). The V end lost 6 bases, the J end lost 4 bases, and 8 bases lay between the germline ends. The CDR3 sequence is 12 residues long. Germline CDR1 MNHEY, CDR2 SMNVEV (reference sequence). CDR3 amino acids: CASRPGADTQYF. The DNA for the CDR3 is TGTGCCAGCAGACCGGGGGCAGATACGCAGTATTTT.

The chain couples TRBV5-4 to TRBJ2-5; tentatively, D is TRBD1 (5 bases). Germline V gene lookup returns CDR1 SGHNT and CDR2 YYREEE (reference sequence). Trimming removed 1 base from V and 0 bases from J, with 13 bases in between. CDR3 size: 16 residues. The CDR3 DNA is TGTGCCAGCAGCTTGAATCAGGGTACGTACCAAGAGACCCAGTACTTC. Protein product: CASSLNQGTYQETQYF. The complete variable domain, with remaining parts taken from reference TRBV5-4 and TRBJ2-5, reads ETGVTQSPTHLIKTRGQQVTLRCSSQSGHNTVSWYQQALGQGPQFIFQYYREEENGRGNFPPRFSGLQFPNYSSELNVNALELDDSALYLCASSLNQGTYQETQYFGPGTRLLVL.

V is TRBV7-9 and J is TRBJ2-5; 8 bases fit TRBD1. Trimming at V came to 5 bases and at J to 1 base, leaving 9 bases not matched to a gene. This CDR3 is 16 amino acids long. The V gene's germline CDR1 is SEHNR and CDR2 FQNEAQ (reference sequence). The CDR3 spells CASSPQTGAPQETQYF. The CDR3 DNA is TGTGCCAGCAGCCCACAGACAGGGGCGCCCCAAGAGACCCAGTACTTC.

This clone was recorded only once. This chain connects TRBV6-5 to TRBJ1-1, with TRBD1 matching 7 bases. The germline gives CDR1 MNHEY, CDR2 SVGAGI. The trim removed 6 bases at V and 4 bases at J, leaving 8 bases unmatched. This CDR3 spans 14 amino acids. CDR3 region: CASSRQGAFTEAFF. For the CDR3, the DNA is TGTGCCAGCAGCCGACAGGGCGCCTTCACTGAAGCTTTCTTT.

V and J are TRBV29-1 and TRBJ1-1; D uncertain. V was clipped by 4 bases and J by 3 bases, with 6 bases between them. The CDR3 runs 11 residues. Germline loops: CDR1 SQVTM, CDR2 ANQGSEA. The CDR3 sequence: CSVGSHTEAFF. For the CDR3, the DNA is TGCAGCGTTGGGAGTCACACTGAAGCTTTCTTT. The whole variable domain, remainder taken from reference TRBV29-1 and TRBJ1-1, is SAVISQKPSRDICQRGTSLTIQCQVDSQVTMMFWYRQQPGQSLTLIATANQGSEATYESGFVIDKFPISRPNLTFSTLTVSNMSPEDSSIYLCSVGSHTEAFFGQGTRLTVV.

This clone occurred once. The V and J genes are TRBV7-3 and TRBJ2-7; D may be TRBD1 (6 bases). CDR3 length: 14 amino acids. V was clipped by 0 bases and J by 5 bases, with 11 bases between them. Germline CDR1 SGHTA, CDR2 FQGTGA. The CDR3, as DNA: TGTGCCAGCAGCTTAACTGGGGGCGGCGACGAGCAGTACTTC. As protein: CASSLTGGGDEQYF.

V and J are TRBV6-1 and TRBJ2-3, with 7 bases fitting TRBD2. The junction had 6 bases not matched to a gene; V was cut back by 2 bases and J by 4 bases. CDR3 length: 15 amino acids. CDR1 MNHNS and CDR2 SASEGT come from the germline V gene. For the CDR3, the DNA is TGTGCCAGCAGTGAACGTAGGGGAGGGTCAGATACGCAGTATTTT. Translating it yields CASSERRGGSDTQYF.